The 14 T cell receptor beta chains below come from one sample, sequenced in a study of T cell responses to AZD1222 COVID-19 vaccine. TCRdb's copy holds only in-frame clones and misses some; the assay was immunoSEQ multiplex PCR. This sample yields about 100,000 clones, of which roughly 86% are seen a single time; around 4.4% belongs to the top ten. The sample was peripheral blood, taken on day 0 of MenACWY control vaccination. The receptors derive from an adult in good health.

The chain employs TRBV28 and TRBJ1-1; D is undetermined. V was cut by 5 bases and J by 5 bases, with 15 bases left in between. The CDR3 is made up of 14 amino acids. The germline V gene has CDR1 MDHEN and CDR2 SYDVKM. The CDR3 DNA reads as TGTGCCAGCAGTCTGATCTACGGCGGAACTGAAGCTTTCTTT. Translated, it gives CASSLIYGGTEAFF.

The V gene is TRBV7-2, the J gene TRBJ2-7; TRBD1 is a possible D gene (6 bases). The ends were cut back, 0 bases at V and 2 bases at J, with 11 bases in the middle. The CDR3 has 15 amino acids. Per the germline V gene, CDR1 is SGHTA and CDR2 is FQGNSA. The CDR3 bases are TGTGCCAGCAGCTTAGCGGTGGGGGCAGCCTACGAGCAGTACTTC. It yields the protein CASSLAVGAAYEQYF.

The DNA of the CDR3 is TGTGCCAGCAGCTTAGTGCACGGGAGTGGTTTAGATACGCAGTATTTT. It is translated as CASSLVHGSGLDTQYF. The chain joins TRBV7-2 to TRBJ2-3; TRBD2 is a possible D gene (6 bases). This CDR3 is 16 amino acids long. Trimming removed 1 base at V and 5 bases at J, with 16 bases between. CDR1 is SGHTA, CDR2 FQGNSA, per germline. Drawing the rest from reference TRBV7-2 and TRBJ2-3, the complete variable domain is GAGVSQSPSNKVTEKGKDVELRCDPISGHTALYWYRQSLGQGLEFLIYFQGNSAPDKSGLPSDRFSAERTGGSVSTLTIQRTQQEDSAVYLCASSLVHGSGLDTQYFGPGTRLTVL.

This chain uses TRBV4-1 with TRBJ2-7; D might be TRBD1 (6 bases). The V end was cut by 2 bases, the J end by 3 bases, with 11 bases between. Germline CDR1 reads MGHRA; CDR2 reads YSYEKL. This CDR3 has 14 amino acids. CDR3 nucleotide sequence: TGCGCCAGCAGCCAAATAACAGGGATCTACGAGCAGTACTTC. Its protein product is CASSQITGIYEQYF.

J is TRBJ2-7 and V is TRBV5-1; D possibly corresponds to TRBD2 (5 bases). The CDR3 sequence is 14 residues long. CDR1 and CDR2 (germline): SGHRS, YFSETQ. V lost 4 bases and J lost 6, with 17 bases in between. The CDR3 region is CASSDQTSSPEQYF. CDR3 sequence (DNA): TGCGCCAGCAGCGATCAAACTAGTAGCCCCGAGCAGTACTTC.

V usage is TRBV28 and J usage is TRBJ1-5, with D unresolved. The V gene lost 4 bases and the J gene lost 4 bases, with 8 bases spanning the gap. CDR1 and CDR2 from the germline V gene are MDHEN and SYDVKM. The CDR3 has 13 residues. The chain's CDR3 is CASSSVRNQPQHF. CDR3 bases: TGTGCCAGCAGTTCTGTAAGGAATCAGCCCCAGCATTTT.

V is TRBV5-1 and J is TRBJ2-7; D may be TRBD1 (6 bases). Between the trimmed V and J ends, which lost 4 bases and 2 bases, there was a span of 13 bases. Germline CDR1 reads SGHRS; CDR2 reads YFSETQ. The CDR3 is made up of 14 amino acids. In DNA form, the CDR3 reads TGCGCCAGCAGCCGAACCGGGACACCCTACGAGCAGTACTTC. Protein sequence: CASSRTGTPYEQYF.

The chain has TRBV9 and TRBJ1-1; 7 bases line up with TRBD1. Germline V gene sequence: CDR1 SGDLS, CDR2 YYNGEE. This CDR3 is 19 amino acids long. V was pared by 3 bases and J by 2 bases, with 19 bases of the junction left unmatched. CDR3 in amino acids: CASSAPTGQGGPVNTEAFF. The DNA of the CDR3 is TGTGCCAGCAGCGCGCCCACGGGTCAGGGGGGCCCTGTAAACACTGAAGCTTTCTTT. Drawing the rest from reference TRBV9 and TRBJ1-1, the complete variable domain is DSGVTQTPKHLITATGQRVTLRCSPRSGDLSVYWYQQSLDQGLQFLIQYYNGEERAKGNILERFSAQQFPDLHSELNLSSLELGDSALYFCASSAPTGQGGPVNTEAFFGQGTRLTVV.

The gene calls are TRBV7-2 and TRBJ1-4; D remains unclear. The CDR3 has 16 residues. V dropped 6 bases and J dropped 4 bases, with 18 bases sitting between them. Germline-derived CDR1 and CDR2 are SGHTA and FQGNSA. The CDR3 sequence is CASSRVEGQSNEKLFF. The CDR3 nucleotides are TGTGCCAGCAGTCGTGTAGAGGGTCAGAGTAATGAAAAACTGTTTTTT.

A single count supports this clone. A junction boundary mismatches the germline segment, possibly from a read error. The chain couples TRBV2 to TRBJ1-5; D remains ambiguous. From germline, CDR1 is SNHLY and CDR2 FYNNEI. CDR3 length: 13 amino acids. CDR3 in amino acids: CASNENSNQPQHF. The CDR3 nucleotides are TGTGCCAGCAATGAAAATAGCAATCAGCCCCAGCATTTT. Complete variable domain (other parts from reference TRBV2 and TRBJ1-5): EPEVTQTPSHQVTQMGQEVILRCVPISNHLYFYWYRQILGQKVEFLVSFYNNEISEKSEIFDDQFSVERPDGSNFTLKIRSTKLEDSAMYFCASNENSNQPQHFGDGTRLSIL.

The genes are TRBV29-1 and TRBJ1-1; 10 bases are a match to TRBD1. Germline CDR1 is SQVTM and CDR2 is ANQGSEA. The CDR3 is made up of 13 amino acids. V dropped 7 bases and J dropped 2; count of bases not matched to a gene: 4. CDR3 region: CSGRTGGNTEAFF. Here the CDR3 DNA reads TGCAGCGGAAGGACAGGGGGTAACACTGAAGCTTTCTTT.

The rearrangement links TRBV9 to TRBJ1-1; 8 positions match TRBD1. Germline V CDR1 and CDR2: SGDLS, YYNGEE. After removal of 3 bases from V and 8 bases from J, the junction contained 9 bases not matched to a gene. The CDR3 length is 14 residues. The CDR3 DNA follows: TGTGCCAGCAGCGCACGGCGGGACAGGCGAGAAGCTTTCTTT. Residues: CASSARRDRREAFF.

The CDR3 sequence: CASSEPGQGGEKLFF. In DNA, the CDR3 is TGCGCCAGCAGTGAGCCTGGACAGGGTGGCGAAAAACTGTTTTTT. The chain is built from TRBV10-2 and TRBJ1-4; the match to TRBD1 covers 8 bases. The CDR3 has 15 amino acids. The germline V gene has CDR1 WSHSY and CDR2 SAAADI. V gave up 2 bases and J gave up 8 bases; unmatched junction bases: 7.

The chain links TRBV11-3 to TRBJ2-7; 14 nucleotides line up with TRBD2. Germline V CDR1 and CDR2: SGHNT, YENEEA. This CDR3 comprises 14 residues. The trim removed 5 bases at V and 5 bases at J, leaving 2 bases unmatched. DNA of the CDR3: TGTGCCAGCAGCCCGGGACTAGCGGGAGACGAGCAGTACTTC. It yields the protein CASSPGLAGDEQYF.